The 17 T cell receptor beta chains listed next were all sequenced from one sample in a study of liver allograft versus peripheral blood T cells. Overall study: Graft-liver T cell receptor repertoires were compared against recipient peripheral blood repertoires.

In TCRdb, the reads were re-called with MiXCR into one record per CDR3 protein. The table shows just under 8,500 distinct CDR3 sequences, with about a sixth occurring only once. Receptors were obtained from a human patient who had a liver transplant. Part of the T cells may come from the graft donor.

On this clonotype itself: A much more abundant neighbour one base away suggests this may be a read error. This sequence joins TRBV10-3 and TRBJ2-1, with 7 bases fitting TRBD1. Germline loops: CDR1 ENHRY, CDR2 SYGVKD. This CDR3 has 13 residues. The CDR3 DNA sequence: TGTGTCATCAGTGGGAACAGGGGCAATGAGCAGTTCTTC. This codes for CVISGNRGNEQFF.

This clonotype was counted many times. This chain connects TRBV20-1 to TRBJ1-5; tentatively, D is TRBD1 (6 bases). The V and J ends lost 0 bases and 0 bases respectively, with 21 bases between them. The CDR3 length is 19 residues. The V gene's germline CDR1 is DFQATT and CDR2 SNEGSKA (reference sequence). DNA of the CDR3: TGCAGTGCTAGAGACCACAGGGCGCACGGCGATTATAGCAATCAGCCCCAGCATTTT. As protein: CSARDHRAHGDYSNQPQHF.

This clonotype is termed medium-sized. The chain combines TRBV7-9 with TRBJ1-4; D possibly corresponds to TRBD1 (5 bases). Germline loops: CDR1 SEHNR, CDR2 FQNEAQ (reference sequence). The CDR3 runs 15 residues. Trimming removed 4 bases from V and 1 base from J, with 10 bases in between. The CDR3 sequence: CASSSQGVTNEKLFF. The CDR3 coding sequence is TGTGCCAGCAGCTCCCAGGGAGTAACTAATGAAAAACTGTTTTTT.

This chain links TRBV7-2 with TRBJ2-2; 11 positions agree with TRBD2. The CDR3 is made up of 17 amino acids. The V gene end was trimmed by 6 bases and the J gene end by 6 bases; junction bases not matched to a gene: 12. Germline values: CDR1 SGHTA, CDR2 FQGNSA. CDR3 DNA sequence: TGTGCCAGCAGTTACACTAGCGGGAGACTGTTGGCCGGGGAGCTGTTTTTT. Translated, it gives CASSYTSGRLLAGELFF.

The CDR3 DNA reads TGCAGTGCTCAAAAGGGGGGTTCCACGGATCAGCCCCAGCATTTT. Amino acids: CSAQKGGSTDQPQHF. The chain recombines TRBV20-1 with TRBJ1-5; D perhaps matches TRBD1 (6 bases). Trimming pared 5 bases from V and 5 bases from J, leaving 19 bases between. This CDR3 has 15 amino acids. Germline CDR1 DFQATT, CDR2 SNEGSKA (reference sequence).

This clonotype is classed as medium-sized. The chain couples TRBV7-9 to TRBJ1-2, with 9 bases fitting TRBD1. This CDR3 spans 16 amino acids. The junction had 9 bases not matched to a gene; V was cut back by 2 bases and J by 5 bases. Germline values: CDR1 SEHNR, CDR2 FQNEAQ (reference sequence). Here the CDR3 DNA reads TGTGCCAGCAGCTTACAAGGGGGACAGGGTGGATATGGCTACACCTTC. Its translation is CASSLQGGQGGYGYTF.

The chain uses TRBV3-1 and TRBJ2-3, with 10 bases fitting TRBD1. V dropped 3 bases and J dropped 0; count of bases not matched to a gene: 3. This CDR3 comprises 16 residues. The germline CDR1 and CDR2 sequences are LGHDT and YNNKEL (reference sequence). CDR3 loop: CASSQPGQGSTDTQYF. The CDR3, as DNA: TGTGCCAGCAGCCAGCCGGGACAGGGGAGCACAGATACGCAGTATTTT.

CDR3 sequence (DNA): TGTGCCAGCAGCTTAGGTGGACAGGGGTGGACTGAAGCTTTCTTT. Encoded protein: CASSLGGQGWTEAFF. V is TRBV7-9 and J is TRBJ1-1, with 9 bases matching TRBD1. V lost 1 base and J lost 5; bases outside the gene matches: 5. This CDR3 region has 15 residues. Germline lookup yields CDR1 SEHNR and CDR2 FQNEAQ (reference sequence).

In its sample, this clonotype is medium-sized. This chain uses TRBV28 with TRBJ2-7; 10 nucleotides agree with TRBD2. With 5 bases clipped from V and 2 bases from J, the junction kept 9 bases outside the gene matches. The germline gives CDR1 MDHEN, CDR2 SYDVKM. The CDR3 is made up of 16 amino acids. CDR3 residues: CASSPPGTSATYEQYF. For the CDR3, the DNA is TGTGCCAGCAGTCCGCCCGGGACTAGCGCCACCTACGAGCAGTACTTC. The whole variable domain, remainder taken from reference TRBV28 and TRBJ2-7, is DVKVTQSSRYLVKRTGEKVFLECVQDMDHENMFWYRQDPGLGLRLIYFSYDVKMKEKGDIPEGYSVSREKKERFSLILESASTNQTSMYLCASSPPGTSATYEQYFGPGTRLTVT.

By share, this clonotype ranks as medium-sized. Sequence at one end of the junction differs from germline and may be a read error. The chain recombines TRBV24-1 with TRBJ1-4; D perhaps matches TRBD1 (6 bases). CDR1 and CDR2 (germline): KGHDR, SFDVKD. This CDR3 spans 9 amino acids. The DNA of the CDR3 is TGTGCCACCAGGAACGGGGGCCCTTTT. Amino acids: CATRNGGPF.

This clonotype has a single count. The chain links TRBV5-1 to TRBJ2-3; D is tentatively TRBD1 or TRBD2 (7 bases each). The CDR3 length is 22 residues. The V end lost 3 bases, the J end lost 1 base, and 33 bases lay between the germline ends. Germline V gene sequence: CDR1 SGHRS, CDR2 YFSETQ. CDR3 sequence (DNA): TGCGCCAGCAGCTCCCCTAAGCCTGGGACAGACGAGAAGGGGGGGGGCACAGATACGCAGTATTTT. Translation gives CASSSPKPGTDEKGGGTDTQYF. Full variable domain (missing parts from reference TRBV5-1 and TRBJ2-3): KAGVTQTPRYLIKTRGQQVTLSCSPISGHRSVSWYQQTPGQGLQFLFEYFSETQRNKGNFPGRFSGRQFSNSRSEMNVSTLELGDSALYLCASSSPKPGTDEKGGGTDTQYFGPGTRLTVL.

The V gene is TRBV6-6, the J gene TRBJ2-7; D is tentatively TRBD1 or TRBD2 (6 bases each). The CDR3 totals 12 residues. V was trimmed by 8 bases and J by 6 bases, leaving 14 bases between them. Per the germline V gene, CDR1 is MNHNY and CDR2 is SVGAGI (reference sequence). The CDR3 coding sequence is TGTGCCAGCGGTTGGAGGGGGGCCGAGCAGTACTTC. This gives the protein CASGWRGAEQYF.

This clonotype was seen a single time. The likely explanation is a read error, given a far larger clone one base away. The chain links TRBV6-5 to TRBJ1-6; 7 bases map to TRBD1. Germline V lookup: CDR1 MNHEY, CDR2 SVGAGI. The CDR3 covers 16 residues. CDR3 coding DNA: TGTGCCAGCAGCCGCACTGGAGACAGGGCGGATTCACCCCTCCAATTT. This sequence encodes CASSRTGDRADSPLQF.

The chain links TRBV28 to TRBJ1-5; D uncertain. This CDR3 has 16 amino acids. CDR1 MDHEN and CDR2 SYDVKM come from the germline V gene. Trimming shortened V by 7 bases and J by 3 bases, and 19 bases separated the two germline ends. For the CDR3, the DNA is TGTGCCAGCATGTTGTTTTTGGAGGCGGCCAATCAGCCCCAGCATTTT. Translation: CASMLFLEAANQPQHF.

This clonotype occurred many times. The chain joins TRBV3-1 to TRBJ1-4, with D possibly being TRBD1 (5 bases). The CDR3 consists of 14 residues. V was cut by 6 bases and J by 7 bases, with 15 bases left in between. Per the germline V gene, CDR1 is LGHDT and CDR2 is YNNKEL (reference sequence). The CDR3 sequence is CASRAGRQSEKLFF. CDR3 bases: TGTGCCAGCAGAGCGGGCCGACAGTCTGAAAAACTGTTTTTT.

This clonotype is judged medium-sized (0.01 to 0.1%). CDR3 DNA: TGCAGCGTTGAAGGTCTAGCGGGGGGGCCAGATACGCAGTATTTT. This translates into CSVEGLAGGPDTQYF. The J gene is TRBJ2-3, the V gene TRBV29-1, with TRBD2 identical over 12 bases. This CDR3 region has 15 residues. Germline-derived CDR1 and CDR2 are SQVTM and ANQGSEA. Trimming took 1 base from V and 4 from J; bases not matched to a gene: 3.

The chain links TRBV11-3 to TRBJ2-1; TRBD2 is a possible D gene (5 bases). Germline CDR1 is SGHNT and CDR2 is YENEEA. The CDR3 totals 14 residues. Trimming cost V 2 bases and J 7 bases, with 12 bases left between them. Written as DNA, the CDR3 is TGTGCCAGCAGCTTACGGGGAGCGGAGAATGAGCAGTTCTTC. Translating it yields CASSLRGAENEQFF. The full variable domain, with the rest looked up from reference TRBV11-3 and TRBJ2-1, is EAGVVQSPRYKIIEKKQPVAFWCNPISGHNTLYWYLQNLGQGPELLIRYENEEAVDDSQLPKDRFSAERLKGVDSTLKIQPAELGDSAVYLCASSLRGAENEQFFGPGTRLTVL.